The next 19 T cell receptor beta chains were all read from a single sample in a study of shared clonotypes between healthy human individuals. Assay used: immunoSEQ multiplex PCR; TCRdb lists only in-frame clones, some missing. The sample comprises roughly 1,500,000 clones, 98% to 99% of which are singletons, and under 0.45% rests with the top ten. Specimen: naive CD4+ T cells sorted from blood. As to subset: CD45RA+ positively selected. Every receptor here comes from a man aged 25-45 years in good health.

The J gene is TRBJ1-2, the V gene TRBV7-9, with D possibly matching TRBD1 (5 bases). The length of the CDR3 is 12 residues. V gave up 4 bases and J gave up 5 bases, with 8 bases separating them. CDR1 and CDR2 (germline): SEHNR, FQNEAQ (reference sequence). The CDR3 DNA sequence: TGTGCCAGCAGCTCAAGACAGTATGGCTACACCTTC. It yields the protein CASSSRQYGYTF.

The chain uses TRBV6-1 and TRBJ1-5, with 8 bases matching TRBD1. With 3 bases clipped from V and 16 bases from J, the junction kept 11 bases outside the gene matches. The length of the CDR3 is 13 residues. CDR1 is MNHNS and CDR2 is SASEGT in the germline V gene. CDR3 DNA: TGTGCCAGCAGTGATCTACAGGGGGATGCTCAACATTTT. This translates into CASSDLQGDAQHF.

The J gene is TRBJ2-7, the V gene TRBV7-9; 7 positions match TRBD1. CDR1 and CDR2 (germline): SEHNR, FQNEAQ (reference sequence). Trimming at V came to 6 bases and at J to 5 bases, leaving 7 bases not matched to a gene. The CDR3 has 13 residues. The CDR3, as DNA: TGTGCCAGCAGGCTGACAGGGAATCACGAGCAGTACTTC. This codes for CASRLTGNHEQYF.

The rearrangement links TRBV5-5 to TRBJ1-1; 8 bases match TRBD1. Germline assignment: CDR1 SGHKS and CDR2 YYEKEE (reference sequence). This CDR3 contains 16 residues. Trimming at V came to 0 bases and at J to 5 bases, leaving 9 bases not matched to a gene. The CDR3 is CASSLVGQGAATEAFF. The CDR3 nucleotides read TGTGCCAGCAGCTTGGTCGGCCAGGGGGCGGCAACTGAAGCTTTCTTT.

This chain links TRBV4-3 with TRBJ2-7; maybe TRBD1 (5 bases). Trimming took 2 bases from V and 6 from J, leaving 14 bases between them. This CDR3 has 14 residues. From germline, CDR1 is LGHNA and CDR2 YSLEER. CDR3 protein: CASSQRAGHGEQYF. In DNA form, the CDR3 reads TGCGCCAGCAGCCAACGGGCAGGGCATGGCGAGCAGTACTTC.

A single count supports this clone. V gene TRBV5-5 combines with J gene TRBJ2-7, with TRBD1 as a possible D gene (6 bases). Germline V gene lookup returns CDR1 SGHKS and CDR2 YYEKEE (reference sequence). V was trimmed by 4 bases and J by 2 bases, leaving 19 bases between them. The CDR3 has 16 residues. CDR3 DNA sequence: TGTGCCAGCAGCCGAGTGAGTGGACAGCAGCCCTACGAGCAGTACTTC. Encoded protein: CASSRVSGQQPYEQYF.

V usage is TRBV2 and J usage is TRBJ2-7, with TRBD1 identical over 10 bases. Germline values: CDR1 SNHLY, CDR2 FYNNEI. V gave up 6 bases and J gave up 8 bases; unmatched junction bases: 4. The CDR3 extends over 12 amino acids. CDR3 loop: CASSDRGPKQYF. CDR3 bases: TGTGCCAGCAGCGACAGGGGGCCGAAGCAGTACTTC. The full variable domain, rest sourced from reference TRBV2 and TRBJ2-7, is EPEVTQTPSHQVTQMGQEVILRCVPISNHLYFYWYRQILGQKVEFLVSFYNNEISEKSEIFDDQFSVERPDGSNFTLKIRSTKLEDSAMYFCASSDRGPKQYFGPGTRLTVT.

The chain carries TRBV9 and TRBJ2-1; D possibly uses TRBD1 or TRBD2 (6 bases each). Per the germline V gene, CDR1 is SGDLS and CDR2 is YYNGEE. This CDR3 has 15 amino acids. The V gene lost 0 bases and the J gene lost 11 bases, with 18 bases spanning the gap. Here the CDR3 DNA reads TGTGCCAGCAGCGTAGGGTGGGGGGCCCCGAGTAAGCAGTTCTTC. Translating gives CASSVGWGAPSKQFF. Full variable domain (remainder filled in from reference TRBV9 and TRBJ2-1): DSGVTQTPKHLITATGQRVTLRCSPRSGDLSVYWYQQSLDQGLQFLIQYYNGEERAKGNILERFSAQQFPDLHSELNLSSLELGDSALYFCASSVGWGAPSKQFFGPGTRLTVL.

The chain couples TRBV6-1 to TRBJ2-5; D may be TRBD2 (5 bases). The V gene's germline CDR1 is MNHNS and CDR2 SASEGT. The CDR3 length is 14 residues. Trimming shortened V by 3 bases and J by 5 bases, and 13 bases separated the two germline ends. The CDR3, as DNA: TGTGCCAGCAGTGACCCGCTAGCTTATGAGACCCAGTACTTC. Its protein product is CASSDPLAYETQYF.

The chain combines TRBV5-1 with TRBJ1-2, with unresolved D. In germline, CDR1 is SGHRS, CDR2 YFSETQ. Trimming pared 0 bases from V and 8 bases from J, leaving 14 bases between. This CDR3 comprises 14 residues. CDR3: CASSLGEASRGYTF. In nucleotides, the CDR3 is TGCGCCAGCAGCTTGGGGGAGGCGTCTCGGGGCTACACCTTC.

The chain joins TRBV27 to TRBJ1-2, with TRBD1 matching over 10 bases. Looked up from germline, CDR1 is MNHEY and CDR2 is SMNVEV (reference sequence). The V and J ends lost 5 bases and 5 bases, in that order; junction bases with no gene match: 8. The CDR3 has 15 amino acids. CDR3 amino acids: CASSRARTGGYGYTF. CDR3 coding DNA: TGTGCCAGCAGTCGAGCCCGGACAGGGGGGTATGGCTACACCTTC.

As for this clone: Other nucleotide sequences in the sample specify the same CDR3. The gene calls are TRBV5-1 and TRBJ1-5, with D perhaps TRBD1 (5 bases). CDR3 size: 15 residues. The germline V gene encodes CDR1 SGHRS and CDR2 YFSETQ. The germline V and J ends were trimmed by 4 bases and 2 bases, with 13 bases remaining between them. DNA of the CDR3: TGCGCCAGCAGCCCCGGGCTGGGGGGCAATCAGCCCCAGCATTTT. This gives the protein CASSPGLGGNQPQHF.

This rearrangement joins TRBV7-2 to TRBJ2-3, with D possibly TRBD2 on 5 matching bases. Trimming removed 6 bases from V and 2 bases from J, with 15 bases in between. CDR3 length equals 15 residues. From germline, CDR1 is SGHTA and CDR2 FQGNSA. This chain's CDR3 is CASRQRGLLTDTQYF. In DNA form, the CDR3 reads TGTGCCAGCAGACAACGAGGACTGCTCACAGATACGCAGTATTTT. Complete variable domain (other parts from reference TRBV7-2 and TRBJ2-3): GAGVSQSPSNKVTEKGKDVELRCDPISGHTALYWYRQSLGQGLEFLIYFQGNSAPDKSGLPSDRFSAERTGGSVSTLTIQRTQQEDSAVYLCASRQRGLLTDTQYFGPGTRLTVL.

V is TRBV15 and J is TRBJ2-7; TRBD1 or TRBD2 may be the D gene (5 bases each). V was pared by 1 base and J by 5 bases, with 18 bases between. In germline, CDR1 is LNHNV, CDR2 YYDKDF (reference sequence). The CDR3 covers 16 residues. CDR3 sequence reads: CATSRGPGQGYHEQYF. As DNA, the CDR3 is TGTGCCACCAGCAGAGGGCCGGGGCAGGGTTACCACGAGCAGTACTTC.

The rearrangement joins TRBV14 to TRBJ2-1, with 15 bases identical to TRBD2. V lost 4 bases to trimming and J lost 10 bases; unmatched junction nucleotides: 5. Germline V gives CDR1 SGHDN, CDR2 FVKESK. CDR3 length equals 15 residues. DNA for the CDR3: TGTGCCAGCAGCCTCGGACTAGCGGGAGGGCACGAGCAGTTCTTC. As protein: CASSLGLAGGHEQFF.

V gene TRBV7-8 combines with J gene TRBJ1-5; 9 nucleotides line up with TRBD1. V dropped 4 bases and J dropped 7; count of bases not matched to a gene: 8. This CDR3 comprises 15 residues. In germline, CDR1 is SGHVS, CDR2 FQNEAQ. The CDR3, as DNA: TGTGCCAGCAGCTATGACAGGGGGTGGGAGCAGCCCCAGCATTTT. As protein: CASSYDRGWEQPQHF.

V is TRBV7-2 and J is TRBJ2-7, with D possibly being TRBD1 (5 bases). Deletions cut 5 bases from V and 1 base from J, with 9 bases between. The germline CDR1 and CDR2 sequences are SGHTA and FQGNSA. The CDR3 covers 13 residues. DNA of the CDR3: TGTGCCAGCAGCCAAAGACAGTCCTACGAGCAGTACTTC. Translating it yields CASSQRQSYEQYF.

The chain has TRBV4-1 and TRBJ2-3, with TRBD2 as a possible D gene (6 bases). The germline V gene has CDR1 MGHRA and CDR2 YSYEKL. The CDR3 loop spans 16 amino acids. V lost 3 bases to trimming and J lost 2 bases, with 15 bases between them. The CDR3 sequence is CASSQRGGKFTDTQYF. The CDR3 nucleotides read TGCGCCAGCAGCCAGAGGGGCGGGAAATTCACAGATACGCAGTATTTT.

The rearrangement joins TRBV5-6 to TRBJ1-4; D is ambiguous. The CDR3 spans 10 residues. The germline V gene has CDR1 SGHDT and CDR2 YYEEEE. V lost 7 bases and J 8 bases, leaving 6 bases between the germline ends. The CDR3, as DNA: TGTGCCAGCGGAGTAGAAAAACTGTTTTTT. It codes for CASGVEKLFF.